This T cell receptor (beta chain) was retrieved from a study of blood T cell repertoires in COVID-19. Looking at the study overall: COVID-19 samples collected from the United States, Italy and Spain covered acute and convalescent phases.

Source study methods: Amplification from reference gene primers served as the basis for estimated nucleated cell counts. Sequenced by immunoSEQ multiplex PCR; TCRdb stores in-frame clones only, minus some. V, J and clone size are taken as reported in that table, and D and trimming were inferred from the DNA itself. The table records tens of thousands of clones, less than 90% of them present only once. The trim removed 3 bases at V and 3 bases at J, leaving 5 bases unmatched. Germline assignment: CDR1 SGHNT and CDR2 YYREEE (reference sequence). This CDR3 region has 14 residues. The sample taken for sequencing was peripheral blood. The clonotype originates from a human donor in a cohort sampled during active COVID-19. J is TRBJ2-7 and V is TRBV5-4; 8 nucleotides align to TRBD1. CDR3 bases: TGTGCCAGCAGCTCCCCGGACAGGGACTACGAGCAGTACTTC. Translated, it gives CASSSPDRDYEQYF.